The following is a TCR beta chain sequence with its context. The source of the sample is a study of T cells in Graves' hyperthyroidism and ophthalmopathy. Researchers amplified the TCR beta CDR3 regions from RNA transcripts. The HTBI primer set served for first-round RT-PCR of the TCR CDR3. TCRdb ran MiXCR on the multiplex PCR reads and lists one entry per CDR3 protein. Seen here are 600,000 or so distinct CDR3 sequences, over 12% observed once, and the top ten hold less than 9%. Not enrolled were patients with uncontrolled infection, other autoimmune disease, pregnancy or lactation. This CDR3 contains 14 residues. Germline lookup yields CDR1 LGHNA and CDR2 YSLEER. Between the trimmed V and J ends, which lost 4 bases and 2 bases, there was a span of 8 bases.

The TCR originated in a woman aged 18-29 years with Graves' ophthalmopathy. The specimen sequenced was blood. The rearrangement links TRBV4-3 to TRBJ2-2; D is undetermined. CDR3 nucleotides: TGCGCCAGCAGCCGAGACGAAAACACCGGGGAGCTGTTTTTT. Amino acids: CASSRDENTGELFF.